The 25 T cell receptor beta chains listed next were all sequenced from one sample in a study of technical replicates of blood from several donors. Here immunoSEQ multiplex PCR was the method, and the copy in TCRdb shows in-frame clones only, minus some. The sample includes over 70,000 clones, just under 95% of them seen just once. Sample: T cells isolated from PBMCs. The receptors stem from a human donor in good health.

This sequence joins TRBV2 and TRBJ1-2; TRBD1 might be the D (6 bases). In germline, CDR1 is SNHLY, CDR2 FYNNEI. The V gene lost 3 bases and the J gene lost 4 bases, with 9 bases spanning the gap. The CDR3 spans 13 residues. The CDR3 is CASSDGRGYGYTF. In DNA, the CDR3 is TGTGCCAGCAGTGATGGCAGGGGCTATGGCTACACCTTC.

The V and J genes are TRBV29-1 and TRBJ2-1, with D unclear. The CDR3 length is 14 residues. Per germline, CDR1 SQVTM and CDR2 ANQGSEA. Trimming took 6 bases from V and 1 from J, leaving 13 bases between them. The DNA of the CDR3 is TGCAGCGTCGCTTCAGGTTCATCCTACAATGAGCAGTTCTTC. Translation: CSVASGSSYNEQFF.

This clone was found once. This chain links TRBV7-3 with TRBJ1-1, with 9 bases that match TRBD1. J gave up 6 bases and V 5 bases, and 7 bases lay outside the gene matches. The CDR3 is 14 residues long. Germline loops: CDR1 SGHTA, CDR2 FQGTGA. This chain's CDR3 is CASSKDRGTAEAFF. The CDR3 bases are TGTGCCAGCAGCAAGGACAGGGGAACGGCTGAAGCTTTCTTT.

The V and J genes are TRBV30 and TRBJ2-3, with TRBD2 matching 8 bases. The CDR3 is 17 residues long. V shed 0 bases and J 0 bases; nucleotides not matched to a gene: 8. In germline, CDR1 is GTSNPN, CDR2 SVGIG (reference sequence). CDR3 in amino acids: CAWSVGLASGSTDTQYF. DNA of the CDR3: TGTGCCTGGAGTGTAGGGTTGGCTAGCGGGAGCACAGATACGCAGTATTTT.

This chain connects TRBV20-1 to TRBJ1-2, with D unresolved. The CDR3 covers 11 residues. The germline V and J ends were trimmed by 0 bases and 6 bases, with 5 bases remaining between them. Germline V gene lookup returns CDR1 DFQATT and CDR2 SNEGSKA (reference sequence). CDR3 bases: TGCAGTGCTAGAGATCCAAATGGCTACACCTTC. It yields the protein CSARDPNGYTF.

CDR3: CATRKSGLQETQYF. CDR3 nucleotide sequence: TGTGCCACCAGGAAATCAGGGCTTCAAGAGACCCAGTACTTC. The chain employs TRBV15 and TRBJ2-5; TRBD1 might be the D (5 bases). There are 14 residues in the CDR3. In germline, CDR1 is LNHNV, CDR2 YYDKDF (reference sequence). The germline V and J ends were trimmed by 6 bases and 2 bases, with 13 bases remaining between them.

This clone has only a few counts. This sequence joins TRBV4-1 and TRBJ2-7, with D perhaps matching TRBD2 (5 bases). Germline loops: CDR1 MGHRA, CDR2 YSYEKL. Trimming stripped 0 bases from V and 0 bases from J, with 9 bases between. The CDR3 length is 15 residues. CDR3 protein: CASSQDQGSSYEQYF. CDR3 bases: TGCGCCAGCAGCCAAGACCAAGGGAGCTCCTACGAGCAGTACTTC.

The chain joins TRBV28 to TRBJ1-1; D unresolved. V was cut by 3 bases and J by 11 bases, with 13 bases left in between. CDR1 is MDHEN, CDR2 SYDVKM, per germline. This CDR3 spans 12 amino acids. The CDR3: CASSFLEARAFF. The CDR3 nucleotides read TGTGCCAGCAGTTTTTTGGAGGCTCGGGCTTTCTTT.

This clone was seen more than once but under ten times. This chain connects TRBV27 to TRBJ2-1, with 10 bases identical to TRBD2. The CDR3 has 13 amino acids. Germline values: CDR1 MNHEY, CDR2 SMNVEV (reference sequence). V gave up 5 bases and J gave up 10 bases; unmatched junction bases: 5. CDR3 residues: CASSPRTSGEQFF. The DNA of the CDR3 is TGTGCCAGCAGTCCCAGGACTAGCGGCGAGCAGTTCTTC.

The chain employs TRBV4-1 and TRBJ1-5; D is uncertain. CDR3 length: 15 residues. Germline V gene data show CDR1 as MGHRA and CDR2 as YSYEKL. V gave up 1 base and J gave up 2 bases, with 9 bases separating them. The CDR3, as DNA: TGCGCCAGCAGCCAAGGTCGGCAGGGCAATCAGCCCCAGCATTTT. Translation: CASSQGRQGNQPQHF.

The rearrangement uses TRBV5-6 and TRBJ1-3, with D possibly matching TRBD1 (5 bases). The CDR3 contains 15 residues. Trimming took off 1 base at V and 4 bases at J, with 12 bases between the two ends. CDR1 SGHDT and CDR2 YYEEEE come from the germline V gene. CDR3: CASSLKLGPGNTIYF. CDR3 sequence (DNA): TGTGCCAGCAGCTTGAAATTGGGGCCAGGAAACACCATATATTTT.

V gene TRBV11-2 combines with J gene TRBJ2-2; D unclear. This CDR3 has 13 residues. The germline V and J ends were trimmed by 5 bases and 4 bases, with 8 bases remaining between them. CDR1 is SGHAT and CDR2 is FQNNGV in the germline V gene. The CDR3 coding sequence is TGTGCCAGCAGCCGAGGATCCACCGGGGAGCTGTTTTTT. This sequence encodes CASSRGSTGELFF.

This chain connects TRBV10-3 to TRBJ2-7; TRBD2 matches at 11 bases. The CDR3 contains 15 residues. V was clipped by 3 bases and J by 4 bases; unmatched bases: 5. Germline CDR1 is ENHRY and CDR2 is SYGVKD. CDR3 sequence: CAISEEGTSGYEQYF. The CDR3 DNA reads as TGTGCCATCAGTGAAGAGGGGACTAGCGGATACGAGCAGTACTTC.

This chain joins TRBV6-5 and TRBJ2-1, with 10 bases aligning to TRBD2. CDR1 is MNHEY, CDR2 SVGAGI, per germline. The CDR3 extends over 15 amino acids. Trimming at V came to 1 base and at J to 7 bases, leaving 4 bases not matched to a gene. The chain's CDR3 is CASSYLPAGGNEQFF. Here the CDR3 DNA reads TGTGCCAGCAGTTACTTGCCAGCGGGAGGGAATGAGCAGTTCTTC.

This chain uses TRBV19 with TRBJ1-5; 8 nucleotides agree with TRBD1. The V gene end was trimmed by 1 base and the J gene end by 0 bases; junction bases not matched to a gene: 8. This CDR3 region has 18 residues. Germline V CDR1 and CDR2: LNHDA, SQIVND (reference sequence). CDR3 in amino acids: CASSIVYRGRSSNQPQHF. The DNA of the CDR3 is TGTGCCAGTAGTATAGTGTACAGGGGGAGAAGTAGCAATCAGCCCCAGCATTTT.

The CDR3 protein is CASSLRDGREQYF. Here the CDR3 DNA reads TGTGCCAGCAGCCTCAGGGATGGACGCGAGCAGTACTTC. The chain employs TRBV7-9 and TRBJ2-7; a possible D gene is TRBD1 (5 bases). Germline loops: CDR1 SEHNR, CDR2 FQNEAQ (reference sequence). Between the trimmed V and J ends, which lost 5 bases and 6 bases, there was a span of 14 bases. This CDR3 spans 13 amino acids.

This CDR3 is CASSPRLTGQETQYF. CDR3 nucleotide sequence: TGTGCCAGCAGCCCCCGGTTGACTGGACAAGAGACCCAGTACTTC. The chain combines TRBV9 with TRBJ2-5; D not certain. CDR3 length equals 15 residues. Germline-derived CDR1 and CDR2 are SGDLS and YYNGEE. The ends were cut back, 4 bases at V and 2 bases at J, with 15 bases in the middle. The full variable domain, with the rest looked up from reference TRBV9 and TRBJ2-5, is DSGVTQTPKHLITATGQRVTLRCSPRSGDLSVYWYQQSLDQGLQFLIQYYNGEERAKGNILERFSAQQFPDLHSELNLSSLELGDSALYFCASSPRLTGQETQYFGPGTRLLVL.

This chain connects TRBV10-1 to TRBJ2-7, with 10 bases matching TRBD1. V lost 0 bases, J lost 3 bases, and 5 bases stayed unmatched. This CDR3 is 16 amino acids long. CDR1 is WNHNN and CDR2 is SYGVQD in the germline V gene (reference sequence). The CDR3 sequence: CASSESTGGSDYEQYF. The CDR3 nucleotides are TGCGCCAGCAGTGAGTCGACAGGGGGCTCCGACTACGAGCAGTACTTC.

The rearrangement uses TRBV6-6 and TRBJ1-5, with D possibly being TRBD1 (5 bases). V was pared by 1 base and J by 5 bases, with 12 bases between. Germline CDR1 MNHNY, CDR2 SVGAGI (reference sequence). The CDR3 is 15 residues long. CDR3 nucleotide sequence: TGTGCCAGCAGTTACTTAGGGGCGGGGGATCAGCCCCAGCATTTT. This gives the protein CASSYLGAGDQPQHF.

The chain recombines TRBV4-2 with TRBJ2-1; TRBD1 matches at 7 bases. The CDR3 is made up of 19 amino acids. Trimming cost V 6 bases and J 8 bases; bases outside gene matches: 25. Germline V gives CDR1 LGHNA, CDR2 YNFKEQ. The CDR3 DNA is TGTGCCAGCAGAGAAGGGACAGCCGCCGCCTCACCGTCACGAGATGAGCAGTTCTTC. This gives the protein CASREGTAAASPSRDEQFF.

This chain uses TRBV15 with TRBJ2-5, with 7 bases identical to TRBD2. The germline gives CDR1 LNHNV, CDR2 YYDKDF (reference sequence). CDR3 size: 13 residues. V lost 4 bases to trimming and J lost 5 bases; unmatched junction nucleotides: 4. The CDR3 sequence: CATSILAAETQYF. The CDR3 region has the DNA TGTGCCACCAGCATCCTAGCGGCGGAGACCCAGTACTTC. The full variable domain, with the rest looked up from reference TRBV15 and TRBJ2-5, is DAMVIQNPRYQVTQFGKPVTLSCSQTLNHNVMYWYQQKSSQAPKLLFHYYDKDFNNEADTPDNFQSRRPNTSFCFLDIRSPGLGDTAMYLCATSILAAETQYFGPGTRLLVL.

This rearrangement joins TRBV5-4 to TRBJ1-1; 7 bases line up with TRBD1. CDR1 and CDR2 (germline): SGHNT, YYREEE (reference sequence). The ends lost 3 bases at V and 3 bases at J; junction bases unmatched: 2. The CDR3 runs to 13 residues. CDR3 sequence: CASSYDRDTEAFF. Written as DNA, the CDR3 is TGTGCCAGCAGCTACGACAGGGACACTGAAGCTTTCTTT. Drawing the rest from reference TRBV5-4 and TRBJ1-1, the complete variable domain is ETGVTQSPTHLIKTRGQQVTLRCSSQSGHNTVSWYQQALGQGPQFIFQYYREEENGRGNFPPRFSGLQFPNYSSELNVNALELDDSALYLCASSYDRDTEAFFGQGTRLTVV.

This chain links TRBV15 with TRBJ1-1; D remains unclear. Germline V gene sequence: CDR1 LNHNV, CDR2 YYDKDF (reference sequence). The V end was cut by 0 bases, the J end by 2 bases, with 10 bases between. CDR3 length equals 15 residues. The CDR3 reads CATSREWAVNTEAFF. CDR3 in DNA: TGTGCCACCAGCAGAGAGTGGGCAGTCAACACTGAAGCTTTCTTT.

J is TRBJ2-7 and V is TRBV4-1, with D perhaps TRBD1 (5 bases). The CDR3 totals 14 residues. Germline-derived CDR1 and CDR2 are MGHRA and YSYEKL. Trimming removed 1 base from V and 3 bases from J, with 10 bases in between. CDR3 bases: TGCGCCAGCAGCCAAGGACAGATAGGCTACGAGCAGTACTTC. It encodes CASSQGQIGYEQYF.

The chain has TRBV9 and TRBJ2-2; possibly TRBD2 for D (5 bases). The V and J ends lost 0 bases and 1 base respectively, with 19 bases between them. The V gene's germline CDR1 is SGDLS and CDR2 YYNGEE. This CDR3 has 19 amino acids. The CDR3 DNA reads as TGTGCCAGCAGCGTAGTGGCCGCTAGCCTCTCTCTGAACACCGGGGAGCTGTTTTTT. The encoded protein is CASSVVAASLSLNTGELFF.